This T cell receptor (beta chain) stems from a study of T cell responses to AZD1222 COVID-19 vaccine. Findings and limits, study-wide: Of the AZD1222 recipients, only 5 to 7 were seropositive at baseline. White British people made up most donors, females outnumbered males, and clonal diversity was possibly underestimated. Dominant CD4 TCR responses targeted spike regions 160-218 and 743-854.

Concerning this clone itself: The target antigen is unknown.

Profiling relied on immunoSEQ multiplex PCR, and the TCRdb table lists in-frame clones only, not all of them. The sample contains 95,000 to 100,000 clones, around 87% of which appear only once. The germline V gene encodes CDR1 MNHEY and CDR2 SMNVEV (reference sequence). J was trimmed by 4 bases and V by 7 bases; bases with no gene match: 11. The CDR3 runs to 15 residues. The clonotype originates from an adult who received the AZD1222 COVID-19 vaccine. This chain connects TRBV27 to TRBJ2-3; 7 positions agree with TRBD2. The sequences come from peripheral blood, collected 28 days after the second AZD1222 dose. The CDR3 loop reads CASTQRTSGADTQYF. CDR3 in DNA: TGTGCCAGCACCCAACGGACTAGTGGGGCAGATACGCAGTATTTT.